This TCR beta chain was observed in a study of beta chain features in type 1 diabetes. The study's findings and limits: PCR might show a preference for shorter templates, equally across patients and controls. Shorter TCRB CDR3s, moderately but significantly so, marked every one of the four CD4+ subsets in Type 1 diabetes patients.

Via the markers CD45RO/CCR7/CD25/CD127/CD95/CD27, stem cell-like memory, regulatory, central memory and naive CD4+ cells were sorted. Sorted cells reached over 95% purity in every population. The investigators reverse transcribed all of the isolated RNA, so they sequenced expressed TCRB transcripts. Data came from immunoSEQ multiplex PCR; TCRdb stores just in-frame clones and leaves some out. The sample records under 300,000 clones, roughly 30% being singletons. Germline loops: CDR1 SEHNR, CDR2 FQNEAQ (reference sequence). CDR3 size: 16 residues. V was cut by 4 bases and J by 0 bases, with 15 bases left in between. As to this clone: Its target is not known.

The clonotype comes from a man aged 30 to 39 in good health. The sample consisted of central memory CD4+ T cells from blood. The J gene is TRBJ1-1, the V gene TRBV7-9; D not resolved. Here the CDR3 DNA reads TGTGCCAGCAGCTCCAGGACGGGGAACTTGAACACTGAAGCTTTCTTT. Translated, it gives CASSSRTGNLNTEAFF.